This TCR beta chain was sequenced during a study of human T cells and chemical hapten exposure. Study context: Small differences in pooled library volume mainly drove the variation in TCR yields per sample.

This CDR3 region has 16 residues. Between the trimmed V and J ends, which lost 7 bases and 3 bases, there was a span of 20 bases. Germline lookup yields CDR1 MDHEN and CDR2 SYDVKM. Individual cDNA molecules received unique molecular identifiers in the library. Original methodology: TCRs per sample had a median of roughly 96,000 and ranged from 23,224 to 690,600. TCRdb re-called the RACE reads through MiXCR, storing one row per CDR3 protein. The V and J calls, along with clone size, are taken from TCRdb and not from the paper's own processing. The repertoire holds about 93,000 distinct CDR3 sequences, with approximately 10% as singletons. Time point described: healthy volunteer bleed at 2 weeks. Blood, whole and unfractionated, served as the source for total RNA extraction.

This TCR derives from a female donor in good health. Some clones in this sample may be carry-over from other donors' samples. The gene calls are TRBV28 and TRBJ2-3; D possibly corresponds to TRBD2 (7 bases). The sample was whole blood. CDR3 coding DNA: TGTGCCAGCAATTACGGGGGGCTCGGTCGGACAGATACGCAGTATTTT. As protein: CASNYGGLGRTDTQYF.